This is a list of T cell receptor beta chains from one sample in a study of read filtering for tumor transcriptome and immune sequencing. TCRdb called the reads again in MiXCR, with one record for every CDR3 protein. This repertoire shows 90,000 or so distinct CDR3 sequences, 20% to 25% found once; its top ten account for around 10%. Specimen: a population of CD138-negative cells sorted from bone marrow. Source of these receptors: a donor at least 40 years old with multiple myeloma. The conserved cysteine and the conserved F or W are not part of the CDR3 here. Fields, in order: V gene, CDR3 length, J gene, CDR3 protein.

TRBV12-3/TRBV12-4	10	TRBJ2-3	ASSLSLDTQY
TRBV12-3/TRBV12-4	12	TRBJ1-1	ASQITRVNTEAF
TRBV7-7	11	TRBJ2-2	ASSPSQGGELF
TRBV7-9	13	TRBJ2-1	ASSLRQGSYNEQF
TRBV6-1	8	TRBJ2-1	ASSPDRVF
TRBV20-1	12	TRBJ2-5	SATFGGPTETQY
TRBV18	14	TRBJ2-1	ASSPTSGGNHNEQF
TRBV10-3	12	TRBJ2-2	AISRQGSTGELF
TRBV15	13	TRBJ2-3	ATSKAGGSIDTQY
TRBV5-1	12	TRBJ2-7	ASSLGGGLDEQY
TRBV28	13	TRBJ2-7	ASRSAGDRSHEQY
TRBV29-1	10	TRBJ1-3	SVFGVGNTIY
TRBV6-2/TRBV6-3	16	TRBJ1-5	ASSYVTGGLLGNQPQH
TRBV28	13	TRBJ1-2	ASSLARLTYYGYT
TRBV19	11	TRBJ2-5	ASSGKYQETQY
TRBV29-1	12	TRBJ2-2	SVEEGGRTGELF
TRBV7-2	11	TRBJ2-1	ASSFEVYNEQF
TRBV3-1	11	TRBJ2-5	ASSQVPQETQY
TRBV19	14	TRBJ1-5	ASSFEVAGGVQPQH
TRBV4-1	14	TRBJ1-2	ASSQDPGSLYYGYT
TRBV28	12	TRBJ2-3	ASSLGGKSDTQY
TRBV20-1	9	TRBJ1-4	SWTTNEKLF
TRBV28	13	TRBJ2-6	ASLSMGTGANVLT
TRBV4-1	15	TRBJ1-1	ASSQDLGTAMNTEAF
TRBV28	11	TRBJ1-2	ASSLDSQHGYT
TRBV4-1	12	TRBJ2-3	ASSQVGPADTQY
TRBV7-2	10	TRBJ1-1	ASSSPGFGAF
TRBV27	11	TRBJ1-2	ASREPTNYGYT
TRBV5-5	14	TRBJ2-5	ASSFLASPTQETQY
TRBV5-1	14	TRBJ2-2	ASSLVTIANTGELF
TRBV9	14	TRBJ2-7	ASSPRSGPSSYEQY
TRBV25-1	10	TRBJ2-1	ASSEFGNEQF
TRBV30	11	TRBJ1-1	AWSRQGYTEAF
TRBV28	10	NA	ASKVLNQPQY
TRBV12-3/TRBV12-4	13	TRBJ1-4	ASRGRQATNEKLF
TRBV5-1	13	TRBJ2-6	ASSPQGAGANVLT
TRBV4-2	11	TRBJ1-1	ASSQDWHTEAF
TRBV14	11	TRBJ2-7	ASSQEVQGPMY
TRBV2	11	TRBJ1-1	ASTRQGIAEAF
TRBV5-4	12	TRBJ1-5	ASSLQGAVGPQH
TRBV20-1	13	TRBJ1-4	SAQTTGFRDEKLF
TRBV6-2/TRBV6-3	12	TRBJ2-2	ASRRSVRDTQLF
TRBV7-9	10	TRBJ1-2	ASSPLLYGYT
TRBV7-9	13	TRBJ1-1	ASSFRQGPNTEAF
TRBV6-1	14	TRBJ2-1	ASRKYRDRLLDEQF
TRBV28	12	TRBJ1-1	ASSLGQTNTEAF
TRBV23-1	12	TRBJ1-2	ASSGTGLTYGYT
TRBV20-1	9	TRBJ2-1	SALTGNEQF
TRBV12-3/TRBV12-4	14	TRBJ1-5	ASSLRDPWGNQPQH
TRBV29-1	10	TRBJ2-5	GVALNQETLY
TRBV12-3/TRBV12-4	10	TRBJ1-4	ASSSRPGQRF
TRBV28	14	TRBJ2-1	ASREMGRTSYNEQF
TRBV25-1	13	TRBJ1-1	ASSDSTGGNTEAF
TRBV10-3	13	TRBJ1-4	ATMPGTATNEKLF
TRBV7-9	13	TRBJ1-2	ASSLTQSPNYGYT
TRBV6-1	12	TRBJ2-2	ASRGHPNTGELF
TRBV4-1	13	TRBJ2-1	ASSTRDRAYNEQF
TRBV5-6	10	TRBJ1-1	ASSSDTRKAF
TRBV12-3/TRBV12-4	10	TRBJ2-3	ASSPSGGTQY
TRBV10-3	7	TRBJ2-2	APGGELF